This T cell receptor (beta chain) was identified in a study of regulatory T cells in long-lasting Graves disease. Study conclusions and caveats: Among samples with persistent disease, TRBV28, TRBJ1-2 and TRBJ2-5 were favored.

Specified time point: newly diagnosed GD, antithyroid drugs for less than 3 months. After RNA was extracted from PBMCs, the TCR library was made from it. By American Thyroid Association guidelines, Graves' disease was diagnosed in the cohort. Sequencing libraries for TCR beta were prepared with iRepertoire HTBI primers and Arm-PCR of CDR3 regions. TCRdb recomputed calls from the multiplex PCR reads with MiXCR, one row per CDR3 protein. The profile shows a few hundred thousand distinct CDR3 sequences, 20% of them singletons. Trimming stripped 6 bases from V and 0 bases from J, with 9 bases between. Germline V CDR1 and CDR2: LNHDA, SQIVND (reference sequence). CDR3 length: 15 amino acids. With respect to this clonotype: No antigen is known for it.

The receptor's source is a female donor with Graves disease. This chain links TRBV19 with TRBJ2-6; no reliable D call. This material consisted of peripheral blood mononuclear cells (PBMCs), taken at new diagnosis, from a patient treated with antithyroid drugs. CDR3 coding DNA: TGTGCCAGTAGCCGACAACCCTCTGGGGCCAACGTCCTGACTTTC. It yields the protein CASSRQPSGANVLTF.